The present T cell receptor (beta chain) was sequenced within a study of PD-1 blockade in classical Hodgkin lymphoma. Looking at the study overall: The study gave patients nivolumab 3 mg/kg intravenously every 2 weeks. Study observations and caveats: Reported findings placed baseline TCR diversity lower in newly diagnosed patients (compared with healthy donors).

The germline CDR1 and CDR2 sequences are SGHTA and FQGNSA. CDR3 length equals 18 residues. Trimming at V came to 1 base and at J to 4 bases, leaving 12 bases not matched to a gene. Worth noting for this clone: The antigen is unknown.

The method was immunoSEQ multiplex PCR; TCRdb's version includes in-frame clones alone and lacks a portion of them. The repertoire has 5,000 to 8,000 clones, about 86% of them found once; the top ten carry approximately 50%. Every patient was affected by relapse after autologous stem cell transplantation, while exposure to brentuximab vedotin was not uniform. Best responses were complete response, partial response or progressive disease. The sequences come from peripheral blood mononuclear cells (PBMCs), collected before the second cycle of nivolumab. This receptor was identified in a human donor with classical Hodgkin lymphoma. The chain has TRBV7-2 and TRBJ2-2; 7 nucleotides agree with TRBD2. DNA of the CDR3: TGTGCCAGCAGCTTAGGCGGGAGTTATAGTATGAGCACCGGGGAGCTGTTTTTT. Its protein is CASSLGGSYSMSTGELFF. The full variable domain, completed using reference TRBV7-2 and TRBJ2-2, is GAGVSQSPSNKVTEKGKDVELRCDPISGHTALYWYRQSLGQGLEFLIYFQGNSAPDKSGLPSDRFSAERTGGSVSTLTIQRTQQEDSAVYLCASSLGGSYSMSTGELFFGEGSRLTVL.